The next 31 T cell receptor beta chains were all read from a single sample in a study of T cell responses to AZD1222 COVID-19 vaccine. The assay was immunoSEQ multiplex PCR, and TCRdb's table has in-frame clones only and misses some. The table records approximately 190,000 clones, approximately 91% of them present only once. Specimen: peripheral blood, collected on day 0 of AZD1222 vaccination. These receptor sequences come from an adult in good health.

The chain uses TRBV12-5 and TRBJ1-2; D is perhaps TRBD1 (6 bases). Per the germline V gene, CDR1 is LGHNT and CDR2 is FRNRAP. The ends were cut back, 7 bases at V and 2 bases at J, with 17 bases in the middle. This CDR3 is 15 amino acids long. The CDR3 DNA reads as TGTGCTAGTGTTATTTCTAACAGGGAGAACTATGGCTACACCTTC. It codes for CASVISNRENYGYTF.

This clone was counted a few times. The V gene is TRBV2, the J gene TRBJ2-7; 7 nucleotides match TRBD2. The CDR3 is 13 residues long. V shed 8 bases, J shed 5 bases, and the junction held 9 bases outside the gene matches. CDR1 and CDR2 from the germline V gene are SNHLY and FYNNEI. In DNA, the CDR3 is TGTGCCAGCTTTCGGGGGGATAGCGACGAGCAGTACTTC. Its protein is CASFRGDSDEQYF.

The chain is built from TRBV19 and TRBJ2-7; TRBD1 matches at 10 bases. The CDR3 runs to 14 residues. V gave up 4 bases and J gave up 3 bases; unmatched junction bases: 3. The V gene's germline CDR1 is LNHDA and CDR2 SQIVND (reference sequence). The CDR3 sequence: CASSTGQGLYEQYF. CDR3 in DNA: TGTGCCAGTAGTACGGGACAGGGGCTCTACGAGCAGTACTTC. Variable domain in full (rest from reference TRBV19 and TRBJ2-7): DGGITQSPKYLFRKEGQNVTLSCEQNLNHDAMYWYRQDPGQGLRLIYYSQIVNDFQKGDIAEGYSVSREKKESFPLTVTSAQKNPTAFYLCASSTGQGLYEQYFGPGTRLTVT.

The rearrangement links TRBV7-6 to TRBJ1-5, with TRBD1 identical over 7 bases. With 1 base clipped from V and 0 bases from J, the junction kept 15 bases outside the gene matches. The CDR3 loop spans 20 amino acids. CDR1 is SGHVS, CDR2 FNYEAQ, per germline. The CDR3 DNA is TGTGCCAGCAGCTTAGAGGGGGCATTGTGGGAGGGAGCTAGCAATCAGCCCCAGCATTTT. This sequence encodes CASSLEGALWEGASNQPQHF.

The chain uses TRBV19 and TRBJ1-5; no clear D. The CDR3 is 12 residues long. Trimming stripped 4 bases from V and 7 bases from J, with 8 bases between. Germline V lookup: CDR1 LNHDA, CDR2 SQIVND (reference sequence). The CDR3, as DNA: TGTGCCAGTAGTACGTCGGGACAGCCCCAGCATTTT. Protein: CASSTSGQPQHF.

V and J are TRBV4-3 and TRBJ1-2; D gene unclear. Between the trimmed V and J ends, which lost 1 base and 8 bases, there was a span of 17 bases. The CDR3 is made up of 15 amino acids. CDR1 and CDR2 (germline): LGHNA, YSLEER. The CDR3 is CASSQGRARNGGYTF. For the CDR3, the DNA is TGCGCCAGCAGCCAAGGGCGGGCCAGAAACGGGGGCTACACCTTC.

The genes are TRBV7-9 and TRBJ2-5; 12 bases align to TRBD2. V was clipped by 5 bases and J by 6 bases; unmatched bases: 10. CDR3 size: 16 residues. CDR1 is SEHNR, CDR2 FQNEAQ, per germline (reference sequence). Written as DNA, the CDR3 is TGTGCCAGCAGCCTGACTAGCGGGGGAGCCTCCCAGACCCAGTACTTC. This encodes CASSLTSGGASQTQYF.

This clone was seen a handful of times. The chain employs TRBV4-2 and TRBJ2-3; no clear D. Germline values: CDR1 LGHNA, CDR2 YNFKEQ. The V end was cut by 0 bases, the J end by 7 bases, with 11 bases between. The CDR3 covers 14 residues. The CDR3 nucleotides read TGTGCCAGCAGCCAAGATAGGACCCATAATACGCAGTATTTT. Protein: CASSQDRTHNTQYF.

The rearrangement joins TRBV14 to TRBJ1-2; D is unresolved. Looked up from germline, CDR1 is SGHDN and CDR2 is FVKESK. With 0 bases removed from V and 6 bases from J, the gap between germline ends came to 8 bases. The CDR3 sequence is 13 residues long. The CDR3 DNA sequence: TGTGCCAGCAGCCAAGAAATGTTTAATGGCTACACCTTC. This encodes CASSQEMFNGYTF.

This clone was found a few times. The chain recombines TRBV13 with TRBJ1-1; D is undetermined. The CDR3 loop spans 13 amino acids. Germline V CDR1 and CDR2: PRHDT, FYEKMQ (reference sequence). V lost 0 bases and J lost 4, with 6 bases in between. Here the CDR3 DNA reads TGTGCCAGCAGCTTAGGGCCTGGCACTGAAGCTTTCTTT. This codes for CASSLGPGTEAFF. The entire variable domain, with the rest obtained from reference TRBV13 and TRBJ1-1, is as follows: AAGVIQSPRHLIKEKRETATLKCYPIPRHDTVYWYQQGPGQDPQFLISFYEKMQSDKGSIPDRFSAQQFSDYHSELNMSSLELGDSALYFCASSLGPGTEAFFGQGTRLTVV.

V is TRBV5-1 and J is TRBJ2-3, with TRBD2 as a possible D gene (5 bases). Germline V gene lookup returns CDR1 SGHRS and CDR2 YFSETQ. Trimming took 0 bases from V and 14 from J, leaving 16 bases between them. The length of the CDR3 is 13 residues. CDR3 coding DNA: TGCGCCAGCAGCTTGGACACTATCCACCGGGGGTATTTT. This translates into CASSLDTIHRGYF.

V usage is TRBV19 and J usage is TRBJ2-6, with 13 bases aligning to TRBD2. Germline V gene lookup returns CDR1 LNHDA and CDR2 SQIVND (reference sequence). This CDR3 comprises 19 residues. V lost 4 bases to trimming and J lost 4 bases; unmatched junction nucleotides: 10. This chain's CDR3 is CASSSPKGTSGTGANVLTF. The CDR3 DNA is TGTGCCAGTAGTAGCCCCAAGGGGACTAGCGGGACCGGGGCCAACGTCCTGACTTTC.

The chain links TRBV30 to TRBJ2-5; no definite D call. The CDR3 has 14 amino acids. Germline V lookup: CDR1 GTSNPN, CDR2 SVGIG (reference sequence). The V gene lost 5 bases and the J gene lost 2 bases, with 15 bases spanning the gap. CDR3 in amino acids: CAWFPRRSQETQYF. CDR3 nucleotide sequence: TGTGCCTGGTTCCCGCGGCGTTCACAAGAGACCCAGTACTTC.

The chain employs TRBV27 and TRBJ2-7; 10 positions match TRBD2. The CDR3 has 15 amino acids. CDR1 is MNHEY, CDR2 SMNVEV, per germline (reference sequence). Unmatched junction bases numbered 5, after V lost 3 bases and J lost 3 bases. The CDR3 region has the DNA TGTGCCAGCAGTTTCGGACTAGCGGCCCACTACGAGCAGTACTTC. Its protein product is CASSFGLAAHYEQYF.

This clone was seen just once. V gene TRBV10-2 combines with J gene TRBJ2-1, with D uncertain. V was clipped by 2 bases and J by 9 bases, with 8 bases between them. Germline CDR1 and CDR2: WSHSY and SAAADI. This CDR3 is built from 12 residues. The CDR3 DNA is TGCGCCAGCAGTGAGACGGTGGGTGAGCAGTTCTTC. It specifies CASSETVGEQFF.

V and J are TRBV7-9 and TRBJ2-5; TRBD2 agrees at 7 bases. The germline gives CDR1 SEHNR, CDR2 FQNEAQ (reference sequence). With V trimmed by 2 bases and J by 7 bases, 13 bases remained unmatched. The CDR3 sequence is 16 residues long. The CDR3 DNA follows: TGTGCCAGCAGCTTATCGAGGCTAGCGGAGAGAGGGACCCAGTACTTC. This sequence encodes CASSLSRLAERGTQYF.

This clone was seen a handful of times. The V gene is TRBV7-3, the J gene TRBJ2-5; 11 bases fit TRBD1. The CDR3 runs 14 residues. V was clipped by 4 bases and J by 5 bases; unmatched bases: 3. The germline CDR1 and CDR2 sequences are SGHTA and FQGTGA. The CDR3 DNA is TGTGCCAGCAGCTCAGGACAGGGGGCTGAGACCCAGTACTTC. Translated: CASSSGQGAETQYF.

This chain uses TRBV14 with TRBJ2-7, with D possibly being TRBD1 (7 bases). The CDR3 extends over 15 amino acids. V was pared by 1 base and J by 3 bases, with 13 bases between. The germline CDR1 and CDR2 sequences are SGHDN and FVKESK. Written as DNA, the CDR3 is TGTGCCAGCAGCCAAGGCAGGGGGGATTACTACGAGCAGTACTTC. Translation: CASSQGRGDYYEQYF.

This chain links TRBV21-1 with TRBJ1-4; TRBD1 is taken as the D call from the table, unchecked against the DNA. TRBV21-1 is termed a pseudogene. The CDR3 runs 18 residues. The CDR3 loop is CASSKAETAETTNEKLFF. The DNA for the CDR3 is TGTGCCAGCAGCAAAGCGGAGACAGCAGAGACAACTAATGAAAAACTGTTTTTT.

This rearrangement joins TRBV19 to TRBJ1-5, with a tentative D call TRBD1 (5 bases). The germline V gene encodes CDR1 LNHDA and CDR2 SQIVND (reference sequence). V was cut by 6 bases and J by 7 bases, with 13 bases left in between. The CDR3 spans 13 residues. CDR3 amino acids: CASSTRRDQPQHF. Written as DNA, the CDR3 is TGTGCCAGTAGCACCCGCCGGGACCAGCCCCAGCATTTT. The full variable domain, rest sourced from reference TRBV19 and TRBJ1-5, is DGGITQSPKYLFRKEGQNVTLSCEQNLNHDAMYWYRQDPGQGLRLIYYSQIVNDFQKGDIAEGYSVSREKKESFPLTVTSAQKNPTAFYLCASSTRRDQPQHFGDGTRLSIL.

The gene calls are TRBV7-9 and TRBJ2-7, with 7 bases aligning to TRBD2. V was clipped by 5 bases and J by 5 bases; unmatched bases: 15. This CDR3 has 16 residues. CDR1 and CDR2 from the germline V gene are SEHNR and FQNEAQ (reference sequence). The CDR3 coding sequence is TGTGCCAGCAGCCCCCCCGCGGCGGGAGTTATCAACGAGCAGTACTTC. Amino acids: CASSPPAAGVINEQYF.

CDR3 in DNA: TGTGCCAGCAGTTTGGTGGCGTCCGAGCAGTACTTC. It is translated as CASSLVASEQYF. V gene TRBV28 combines with J gene TRBJ2-7, with no clear D. Germline V gene sequence: CDR1 MDHEN, CDR2 SYDVKM. The germline V and J ends were trimmed by 3 bases and 6 bases, with 9 bases remaining between them. This CDR3 is built from 12 residues.

As DNA, the CDR3 is TGCGCCAGCAGCTTGGCCGACTTCTCCTACGAGCAGTACTTC. This codes for CASSLADFSYEQYF. The J gene is TRBJ2-7, the V gene TRBV5-1; no reliable D call. The germline gives CDR1 SGHRS, CDR2 YFSETQ. V gave up 0 bases and J gave up 0 bases, with 7 bases separating them. This CDR3 has 14 amino acids.

The chain couples TRBV19 to TRBJ1-4; 7 bases align to TRBD1. Germline V gene sequence: CDR1 LNHDA, CDR2 SQIVND (reference sequence). The length of the CDR3 is 15 residues. Unmatched junction bases numbered 12, after V lost 6 bases and J lost 8 bases. The CDR3 sequence is CASRPPGGPAEKLFF. The CDR3 nucleotides read TGTGCCAGTAGGCCCCCAGGGGGTCCGGCGGAAAAACTGTTTTTT.

The V call is TRBV9, the J call TRBJ2-2; D might be TRBD2 (6 bases). Germline CDR1 and CDR2: SGDLS and YYNGEE. V lost 2 bases, J lost 1 base, and 9 bases lay in between. The CDR3 is 15 amino acids. Here the CDR3 reads CASSVGLENTGELFF. CDR3 bases: TGTGCCAGCAGCGTGGGACTTGAGAACACCGGGGAGCTGTTTTTT.

V gene TRBV27 combines with J gene TRBJ2-7; 9 bases are shared with TRBD1. The junction had 8 bases not matched to a gene; V was cut back by 6 bases and J by 2 bases. Germline CDR1 MNHEY, CDR2 SMNVEV (reference sequence). The CDR3 is made up of 15 amino acids. The CDR3: CASSLTGGFPYEQYF. Written as DNA, the CDR3 is TGTGCCAGCAGCCTAACAGGGGGCTTCCCCTACGAGCAGTACTTC.

Here the CDR3 DNA reads TGTGCCAGCTCACCACGTCTCCGGGACAGGGAAGACACCGGGGAGCTGTTTTTT. Translation gives CASSPRLRDREDTGELFF. The chain recombines TRBV18 with TRBJ2-2; 9 bases align to TRBD1. CDR1 and CDR2 from the germline V gene are KGHSH and LQKENI. V was clipped by 1 base and J by 3 bases; unmatched bases: 9. There are 18 residues in the CDR3.

This sequence joins TRBV28 and TRBJ1-4; D not certain. V dropped 1 base and J dropped 5 bases, with 11 bases sitting between them. Germline V gene sequence: CDR1 MDHEN, CDR2 SYDVKM. This CDR3 is built from 15 residues. The CDR3 sequence is CASSLYSVENEKLFF. The CDR3 coding sequence is TGTGCCAGCAGTTTATATTCCGTAGAAAATGAAAAACTGTTTTTT.

The chain links TRBV18 to TRBJ2-1; D is unclear. Germline assignment: CDR1 KGHSH and CDR2 LQKENI. The CDR3 has 14 residues. V dropped 1 base and J dropped 6 bases, with 10 bases sitting between them. Here the CDR3 reads CASSPQGPTNEQFF. The CDR3 coding sequence is TGTGCCAGCTCACCACAAGGGCCGACCAATGAGCAGTTCTTC.

The J gene is TRBJ2-7, the V gene TRBV18; the D gene is possibly TRBD1 (6 bases). V dropped 3 bases and J dropped 0 bases, with 9 bases sitting between them. The CDR3 contains 14 residues. CDR1 KGHSH and CDR2 LQKENI come from the germline V gene. DNA for the CDR3: TGTGCCAGCTCACCGGACAGAACCTCCTACGAGCAGTACTTC. Translated, it gives CASSPDRTSYEQYF.

This chain joins TRBV6-5 and TRBJ1-2, with TRBD1 matching 8 bases. CDR1 MNHEY and CDR2 SVGAGI come from the germline V gene. The CDR3 is 15 residues long. Trimming removed 2 bases from V and 6 bases from J; junction bases left unmatched: 8. The CDR3 DNA follows: TGTGCCAGCAGTTACGGGCAGGGGGCGACGAATGGCTACACCTTC. Translated, it gives CASSYGQGATNGYTF.